This TCR beta chain stems from a study of vaccination effects on CD4 cells after COVID-19. At the level of the study: After the second dose, samples were taken at median day 72.

Repertoires were generated with immunoSEQ multiplex PCR, while TCRdb's copy carries only in-frame clones and drops some. The repertoire holds about 66,000 clones, with approximately 76% as singletons. About this clone: Its target is unknown.

Peptide-pool stimulation followed by sequencing identified expanded antigen-specific CD4+ clonotypes in the ViraFEST assay. Subsequent to roughly 9 days of culture, CD4+ T cells were isolated. Participants received two doses of either the BNT162b2 or mRNA-1273 vaccine. Whole-study results and caveats: Relatively few convalescent patients took part in the study, which had no early post-infection timepoints. Late post-vaccination samples showed marked contraction of infection- and vaccine-induced clones.

This sequence was found in a human donor who received a COVID-19 vaccine. The material sequenced was CD4+ T cells from PBMCs cultured with HCoV-OC43 spike peptides, taken after COVID-19 vaccination. Subset given: HCoV-OC43 spike overlapping peptide pool stimulation.

The CDR3 sequence is CATSDPSDGRRETQYF. In nucleotides, the CDR3 is TGTGCCACCAGTGATCCATCTGACGGGAGGCGGGAGACCCAGTACTTC. V and J are TRBV24-1 and TRBJ2-5, with 7 bases matching TRBD2. CDR1 is KGHDR, CDR2 SFDVKD, per germline. The CDR3 length is 16 residues. The V gene end was trimmed by 3 bases and the J gene end by 5 bases; junction bases not matched to a gene: 11.